This T cell receptor (beta chain) appears in the sequencing data of a study of T-cell reconstitution after alpha-beta-depleted transplantation in children. Per the germline V gene, CDR1 is MNHEY and CDR2 is SVGEGT. The CDR3 covers 18 residues. The J segment lost 7 bases and the V segment lost 2 bases, leaving 16 bases of the junction unmatched. This clonotype was detected only a few times. A TCRbeta library incorporating unique molecular identifiers was prepared. TCRdb itself ran the PCR reads through MiXCR, one entry per CDR3 protein. The sample includes under 150,000 distinct CDR3 sequences, about 9.5% of them seen just once.

The sample in question was PBMCs, mostly from graft donor cells, obtained 180 days after TCRalphabeta/CD19-depleted stem cell transplant. The TCR was taken from a girl under three years old who had a stem cell transplant for combined immunodeficiency, so the T cells may come from the graft donor. V gene TRBV6-2 or TRBV6-3 combines with J gene TRBJ2-1, with TRBD2 matching over 8 bases. The CDR3 nucleotides are TGTGCCAGCAGTTACCTGTCACCGGGAAGCGGGAGTCATAATGAGCAGTTCTTC. Its protein is CASSYLSPGSGSHNEQFF.